The 21 T cell receptor beta chains below all came from one sample that was sequenced in a study of CD8 T cells in Susac syndrome. Reverse transcription of about 0.5 to 1 ug RNA used random hexamers. TCRdb ran MiXCR on the immunoSEQ multiplex PCR reads and lists one entry per CDR3 protein. The sample shows some 200,000 distinct CDR3 sequences, about 95% of them seen only once. The sample consisted of CD4+ T cells from PBMCs. The source is a human donor with multiple sclerosis.

The sample holds one count of this clonotype. V is TRBV2 and J is TRBJ1-5; D gene unclear. CDR3 size: 12 residues. Germline assignment: CDR1 SNHLY and CDR2 FYNNEI. Trimming shortened V by 7 bases and J by 11 bases, and 15 bases separated the two germline ends. The CDR3 coding sequence is TGTGCCAGCATTGGGTTGCAAGGATCCCAGCATTTT. Protein: CASIGLQGSQHF.

The chain's CDR3 is CASSQSLGWTGRENEQFF. The DNA for the CDR3 is TGCGCCAGCAGTCAATCGTTGGGATGGACAGGGAGAGAAAATGAGCAGTTCTTC. V gene TRBV23-1 combines with J gene TRBJ2-1, with TRBD1 identical over 8 bases. TRBV23-1 is given ORF status, its function remaining uncertain. Unmatched junction bases numbered 14, after V lost 0 bases and J lost 7 bases. This CDR3 has 18 amino acids.

V usage is TRBV29-1 and J usage is TRBJ1-3; D ambiguous. Trimming took 4 bases from V and 7 from J, leaving 11 bases between them. This CDR3 is built from 12 residues. The germline V gene encodes CDR1 SQVTM and CDR2 ANQGSEA. The CDR3 DNA sequence: TGCAGCGTTGGAGAGGTGGGGAACACCATATATTTT. Encoded protein: CSVGEVGNTIYF.

The chain is built from TRBV24-1 and TRBJ2-3, with TRBD2 matching over 9 bases. Germline trimming cut 0 bases from V and 9 bases from J; bases unmatched to any gene: 12. Germline V gene sequence: CDR1 KGHDR, CDR2 SFDVKD. This CDR3 is built from 17 residues. In nucleotides, the CDR3 is TGTGCCACCAGTGATTTGCGCGGGACTAGCACCCTAGAGACGCAGTATTTT. The encoded protein is CATSDLRGTSTLETQYF.

This chain connects TRBV20-1 to TRBJ1-3; 10 positions match TRBD1. Germline V gene data show CDR1 as DFQATT and CDR2 as SNEGSKA (reference sequence). The CDR3 has 15 amino acids. Losses at the gene ends were 0 bases for V and 2 bases for J; bases not matched to a gene: 1. Here the CDR3 DNA reads TGCAGTGCTAGAGACGGGACAGGGGCTGGAAACACCATATATTTT. This gives the protein CSARDGTGAGNTIYF.

The rearrangement links TRBV20-1 to TRBJ2-3, with 8 bases lining up with TRBD1. The CDR3 sequence is 16 residues long. Germline values: CDR1 DFQATT, CDR2 SNEGSKA (reference sequence). V lost 3 bases and J lost 2; bases outside the gene matches: 10. For the CDR3, the DNA is TGCAGTGCTAGCCCCCTTCGGACAGGGTTCACAGATACGCAGTATTTT. The encoded protein is CSASPLRTGFTDTQYF.

This chain joins TRBV28 and TRBJ1-5; D unresolved. The V end was cut by 6 bases, the J end by 4 bases, with 13 bases between. The CDR3 is 14 residues long. Germline V lookup: CDR1 MDHEN, CDR2 SYDVKM. CDR3 amino acids: CASSLGYFNQPQHF. DNA of the CDR3: TGTGCCAGCAGCCTAGGATACTTTAATCAGCCCCAGCATTTT.

This clonotype was recorded only once. The chain is built from TRBV15 and TRBJ1-6; 7 bases line up with TRBD1. The length of the CDR3 is 14 residues. Per germline, CDR1 LNHNV and CDR2 YYDKDF (reference sequence). Losses at the gene ends were 1 base for V and 10 bases for J; bases not matched to a gene: 4. The chain's CDR3 is CATSRGQGDSPLHF. The CDR3 nucleotides are TGTGCCACCAGCAGAGGACAGGGCGACTCACCCCTCCACTTT.

The CDR3 coding sequence is TGTGCCTGGAGTAGGGACAACTCCTACGAGCAGTACTTC. It is translated as CAWSRDNSYEQYF. The chain is built from TRBV30 and TRBJ2-7; D might be TRBD1 (6 bases). The CDR3 totals 13 residues. The ends were cut back, 2 bases at V and 0 bases at J, with 8 bases in the middle. From germline, CDR1 is GTSNPN and CDR2 SVGIG (reference sequence). Together with reference TRBV30 and TRBJ2-7, the CDR3 gives the full variable domain: SQTIHQWPATLVQPVGSPLSLECTVEGTSNPNLYWYRQAAGRGLQLLFYSVGIGQISSEVPQNLSASRPQDRQFILSSKKLLLSDSGFYLCAWSRDNSYEQYFGPGTRLTVT.

The genes are TRBV7-9 and TRBJ2-7; possible D gene TRBD2, 5 bases. The germline gives CDR1 SEHNR, CDR2 FQNEAQ (reference sequence). There are 14 residues in the CDR3. V was shortened by 7 bases and J by 7 bases, with 20 bases between the two germline ends. The CDR3 DNA follows: TGTGCCAGCAACTTTGCGGGTCCACTACGAGAGCAGTACTTC. Protein product: CASNFAGPLREQYF.

The rearrangement links TRBV6-5 to TRBJ2-7, with D possibly TRBD2 on 7 matching bases. This CDR3 comprises 15 residues. Trimming pared 2 bases from V and 3 bases from J, leaving 14 bases between. CDR1 and CDR2 (germline): MNHEY, SVGAGI. DNA for the CDR3: TGTGCCAGCAGTTACACAGGGTGGGGGGGCTACGAGCAGTACTTC. Its protein is CASSYTGWGGYEQYF.

The chain couples TRBV6-5 to TRBJ2-7; 8 nucleotides align to TRBD2. CDR1 is MNHEY and CDR2 is SVGAGI in the germline V gene. This CDR3 is built from 11 residues. V lost 5 bases and J lost 6; bases outside the gene matches: 0. In nucleotides, the CDR3 is TGTGCCAGCAGTAGCGGGAGCGAGCAGTACTTC. Its translation: CASSSGSEQYF.

The chain is built from TRBV11-2 and TRBJ2-7, with D perhaps assigned TRBD1 or TRBD2 (5 bases each). Trimming cost V 1 base and J 6 bases, with 7 bases left between them. The CDR3 has 12 amino acids. The germline gives CDR1 SGHAT, CDR2 FQNNGV. CDR3 sequence: CASSLAGLEQYF. For the CDR3, the DNA is TGTGCCAGCAGCTTAGCGGGGCTCGAGCAGTACTTC.

The chain employs TRBV3-1 and TRBJ2-1; D unresolved. The CDR3 loop spans 14 amino acids. Trimming left V 4 bases short and J 5 bases short, with 12 bases between. The germline V gene encodes CDR1 LGHDT and CDR2 YNNKEL (reference sequence). The CDR3 protein is CASSPWINNNEQFF. The DNA of the CDR3 is TGTGCCAGCAGCCCTTGGATTAACAACAATGAGCAGTTCTTC.

The rearrangement joins TRBV30 to TRBJ2-3; unclear D gene. The V end lost 2 bases, the J end lost 4 bases, and 4 bases lay between the germline ends. CDR3 length equals 11 residues. CDR1 and CDR2 from the germline V gene are GTSNPN and SVGIG (reference sequence). CDR3 region: CAWSFSDTQYF. The CDR3 DNA reads as TGTGCCTGGAGTTTTTCAGATACGCAGTATTTT. Drawing the rest from reference TRBV30 and TRBJ2-3, the complete variable domain is SQTIHQWPATLVQPVGSPLSLECTVEGTSNPNLYWYRQAAGRGLQLLFYSVGIGQISSEVPQNLSASRPQDRQFILSSKKLLLSDSGFYLCAWSFSDTQYFGPGTRLTVL.

A single count supports this clonotype. The chain links TRBV30 to TRBJ1-2; D is possibly TRBD1 (5 bases). V was pared by 7 bases and J by 7 bases, with 16 bases between. CDR3 length equals 12 residues. Germline V CDR1 and CDR2: GTSNPN, SVGIG (reference sequence). CDR3 DNA sequence: TGTGCCTTAACCAGGGAAGCGGGTGGCTACACCTTC. This sequence encodes CALTREAGGYTF.

The chain couples TRBV3-1 to TRBJ2-1, with D perhaps matching TRBD1 (6 bases). V dropped 0 bases and J dropped 5 bases, with 8 bases sitting between them. This CDR3 region has 14 residues. The V gene's germline CDR1 is LGHDT and CDR2 YNNKEL (reference sequence). This chain's CDR3 is CASSQDRGDNEQFF. In DNA, the CDR3 is TGTGCCAGCAGCCAAGACAGGGGAGACAATGAGCAGTTCTTC.

The chain uses TRBV30 and TRBJ1-5; TRBD1 agrees at 7 bases. The junction had 4 bases not matched to a gene; V was cut back by 4 bases and J by 4 bases. Germline CDR1 GTSNPN, CDR2 SVGIG (reference sequence). This CDR3 is 13 amino acids long. CDR3 DNA: TGTGCCTGGACCCCCAGGGGGAATCAGCCCCAGCATTTT. It encodes CAWTPRGNQPQHF.

The chain links TRBV29-1 to TRBJ2-1; TRBD1 matches at 11 bases. J lost 6 bases, V lost 7 bases, and 8 bases had no gene match. The CDR3 runs to 14 residues. From germline, CDR1 is SQVTM and CDR2 ANQGSEA. CDR3 sequence (DNA): TGCAGCGCCGTTGGGGGGACAGGGGGCAATGAGCAGTTCTTC. The encoded protein is CSAVGGTGGNEQFF.

The J gene is TRBJ2-3, the V gene TRBV10-3; 7 nucleotides align to TRBD2. The V gene end was trimmed by 2 bases and the J gene end by 5 bases; junction bases not matched to a gene: 7. This CDR3 is built from 15 residues. In germline, CDR1 is ENHRY, CDR2 SYGVKD. The CDR3 here is CAISEMREGLDTQYF. The CDR3 DNA follows: TGTGCCATCAGTGAGATGAGGGAGGGTCTAGATACGCAGTATTTT.

This chain links TRBV3-1 with TRBJ2-7, with a weak D call TRBD1 (5 bases). The V end was cut by 4 bases, the J end by 2 bases, with 6 bases between. This CDR3 is 12 amino acids long. Germline V CDR1 and CDR2: LGHDT, YNNKEL (reference sequence). The CDR3 DNA is TGTGCCAGCAGCCGACAGACCTACGAGCAGTACTTC. Translation: CASSRQTYEQYF.